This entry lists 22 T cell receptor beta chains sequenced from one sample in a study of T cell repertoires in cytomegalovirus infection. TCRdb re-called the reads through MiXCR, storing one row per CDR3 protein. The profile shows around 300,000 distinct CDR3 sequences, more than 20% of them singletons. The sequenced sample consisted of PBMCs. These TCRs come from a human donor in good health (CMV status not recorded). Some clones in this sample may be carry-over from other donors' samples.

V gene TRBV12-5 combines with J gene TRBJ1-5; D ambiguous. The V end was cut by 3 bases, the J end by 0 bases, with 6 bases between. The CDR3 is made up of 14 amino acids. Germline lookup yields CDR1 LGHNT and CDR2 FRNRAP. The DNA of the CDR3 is TGTGCTAGTGGTTTCCACCCTAGCAATCAGCCCCAGCATTTT. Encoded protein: CASGFHPSNQPQHF.

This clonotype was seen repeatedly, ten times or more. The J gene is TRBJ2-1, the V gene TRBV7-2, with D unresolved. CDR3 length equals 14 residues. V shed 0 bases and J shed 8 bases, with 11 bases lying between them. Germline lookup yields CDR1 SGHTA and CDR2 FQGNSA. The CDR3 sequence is CASSLAPTPHEQFF. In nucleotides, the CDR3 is TGTGCCAGCAGCTTAGCGCCTACCCCCCATGAGCAGTTCTTC.

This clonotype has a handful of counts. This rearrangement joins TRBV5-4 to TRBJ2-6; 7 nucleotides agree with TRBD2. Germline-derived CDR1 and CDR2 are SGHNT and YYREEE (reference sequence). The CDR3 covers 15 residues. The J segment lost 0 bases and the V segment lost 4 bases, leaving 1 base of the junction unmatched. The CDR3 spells CASSRGDSGANVLTF. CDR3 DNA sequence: TGTGCCAGCAGCCGGGGGGACTCTGGGGCCAACGTCCTGACTTTC.

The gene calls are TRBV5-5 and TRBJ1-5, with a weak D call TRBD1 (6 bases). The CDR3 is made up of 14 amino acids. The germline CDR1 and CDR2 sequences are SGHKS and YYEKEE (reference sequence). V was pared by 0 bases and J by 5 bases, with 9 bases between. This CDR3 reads CASSLGGPHQPQHF. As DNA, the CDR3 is TGTGCCAGCAGCTTGGGGGGGCCTCATCAGCCCCAGCATTTT.

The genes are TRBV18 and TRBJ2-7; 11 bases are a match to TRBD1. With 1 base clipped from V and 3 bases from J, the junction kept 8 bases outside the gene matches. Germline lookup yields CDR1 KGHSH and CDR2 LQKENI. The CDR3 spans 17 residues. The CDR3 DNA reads TGTGCCAGCTCACCACGGGGCGGGACAGGGGGACTCTACGAGCAGTACTTC. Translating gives CASSPRGGTGGLYEQYF.

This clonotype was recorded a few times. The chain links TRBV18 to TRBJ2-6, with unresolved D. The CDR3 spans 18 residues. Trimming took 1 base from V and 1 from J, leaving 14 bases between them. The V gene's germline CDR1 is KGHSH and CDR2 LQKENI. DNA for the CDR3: TGTGCCAGCTCACCACTAAAACAGACCGCATCTGGGGCCAACGTCCTGACTTTC. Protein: CASSPLKQTASGANVLTF.

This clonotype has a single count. This chain's CDR3 is CASSPRGAEGREAFF. CDR3 sequence (DNA): TGTGCCAGCAGCCCCCGGGGCGCGGAAGGAAGGGAAGCTTTCTTT. The chain joins TRBV7-9 to TRBJ1-1; D is perhaps TRBD1 (5 bases). CDR1 is SEHNR and CDR2 is FQNEAQ in the germline V gene (reference sequence). The V gene lost 5 bases and the J gene lost 8 bases, with 21 bases spanning the gap. The CDR3 totals 15 residues. The variable domain in full, with the rest retrieved from reference TRBV7-9 and TRBJ1-1, is DTGVSQNPRHKITKRGQNVTFRCDPISEHNRLYWYRQTLGQGPEFLTYFQNEAQLEKSRLLSDRFSAERPKGSFSTLEIQRTEQGDSAMYLCASSPRGAEGREAFFGQGTRLTVV.

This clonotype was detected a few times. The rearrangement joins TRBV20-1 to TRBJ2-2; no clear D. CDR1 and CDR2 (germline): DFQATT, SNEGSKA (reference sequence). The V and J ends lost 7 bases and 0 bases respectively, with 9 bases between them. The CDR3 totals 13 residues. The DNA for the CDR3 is TGCAGTGTACCCGGGCCGAACACCGGGGAGCTGTTTTTT. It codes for CSVPGPNTGELFF.

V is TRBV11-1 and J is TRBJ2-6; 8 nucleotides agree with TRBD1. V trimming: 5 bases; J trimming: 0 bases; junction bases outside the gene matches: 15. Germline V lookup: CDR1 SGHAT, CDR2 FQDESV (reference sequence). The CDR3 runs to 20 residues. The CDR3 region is CASSPRPGTGDLSGANVLTF. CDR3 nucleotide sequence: TGTGCCAGCAGCCCTCGCCCCGGGACAGGAGATCTCTCTGGGGCCAACGTCCTGACTTTC.

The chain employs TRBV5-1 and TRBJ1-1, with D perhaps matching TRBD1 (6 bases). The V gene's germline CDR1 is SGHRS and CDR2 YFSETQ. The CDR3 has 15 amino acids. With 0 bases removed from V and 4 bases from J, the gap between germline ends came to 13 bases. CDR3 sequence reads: CASSLGRGESTEAFF. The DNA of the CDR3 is TGCGCCAGCAGCTTGGGCAGGGGAGAGAGCACTGAAGCTTTCTTT. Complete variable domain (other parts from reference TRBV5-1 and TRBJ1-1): KAGVTQTPRYLIKTRGQQVTLSCSPISGHRSVSWYQQTPGQGLQFLFEYFSETQRNKGNFPGRFSGRQFSNSRSEMNVSTLELGDSALYLCASSLGRGESTEAFFGQGTRLTVV.

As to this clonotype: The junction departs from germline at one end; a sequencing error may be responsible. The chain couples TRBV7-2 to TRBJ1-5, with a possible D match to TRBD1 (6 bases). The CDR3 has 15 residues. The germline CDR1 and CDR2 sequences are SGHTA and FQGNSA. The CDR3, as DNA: TGTGCCAACAGCTTAGGTGGGGGCTCCAATCAGCCCCAGCATTTT. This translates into CANSLGGGSNQPQHF.

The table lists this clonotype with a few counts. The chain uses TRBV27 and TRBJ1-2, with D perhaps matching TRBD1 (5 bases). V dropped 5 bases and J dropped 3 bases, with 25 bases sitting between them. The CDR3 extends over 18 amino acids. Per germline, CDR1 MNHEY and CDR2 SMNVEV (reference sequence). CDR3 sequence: CASSRLGPLTDSHYGYTF. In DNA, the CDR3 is TGTGCCAGCAGTCGACTCGGTCCCTTGACAGACTCACACTATGGCTACACCTTC.

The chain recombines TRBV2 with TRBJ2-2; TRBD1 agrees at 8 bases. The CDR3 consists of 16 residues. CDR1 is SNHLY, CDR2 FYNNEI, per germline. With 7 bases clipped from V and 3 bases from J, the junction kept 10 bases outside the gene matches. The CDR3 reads CASIRGQGLDTGELFF. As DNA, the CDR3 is TGTGCCAGCATAAGAGGACAGGGTTTAGACACCGGGGAGCTGTTTTTT.

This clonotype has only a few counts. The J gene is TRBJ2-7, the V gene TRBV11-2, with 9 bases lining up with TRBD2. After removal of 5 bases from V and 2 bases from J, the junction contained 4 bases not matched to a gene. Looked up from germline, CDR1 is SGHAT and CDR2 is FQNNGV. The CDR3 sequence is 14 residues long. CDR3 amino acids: CASSGAGGPYEQYF. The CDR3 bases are TGTGCCAGCAGCGGTGCGGGGGGGCCCTACGAGCAGTACTTC.

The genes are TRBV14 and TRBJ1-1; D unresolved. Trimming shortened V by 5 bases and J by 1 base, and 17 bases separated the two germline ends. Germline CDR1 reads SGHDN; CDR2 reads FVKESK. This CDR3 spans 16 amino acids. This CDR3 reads CASSLNPVTANTEAFF. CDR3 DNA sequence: TGTGCCAGCAGCTTAAACCCTGTAACAGCGAACACTGAAGCTTTCTTT.

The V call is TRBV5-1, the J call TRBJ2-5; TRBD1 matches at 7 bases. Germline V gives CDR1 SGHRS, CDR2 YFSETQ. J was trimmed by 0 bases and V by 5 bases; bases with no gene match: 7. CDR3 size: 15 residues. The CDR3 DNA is TGCGCCAGCAGGGAGACAGGGTCGTACCAAGAGACCCAGTACTTC. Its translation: CASRETGSYQETQYF.

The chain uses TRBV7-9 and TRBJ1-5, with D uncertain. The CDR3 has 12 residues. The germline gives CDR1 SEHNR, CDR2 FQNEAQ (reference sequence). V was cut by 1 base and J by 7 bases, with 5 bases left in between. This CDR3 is CASSLDTQPQHF. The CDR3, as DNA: TGTGCCAGCAGCTTAGATACCCAGCCCCAGCATTTT.

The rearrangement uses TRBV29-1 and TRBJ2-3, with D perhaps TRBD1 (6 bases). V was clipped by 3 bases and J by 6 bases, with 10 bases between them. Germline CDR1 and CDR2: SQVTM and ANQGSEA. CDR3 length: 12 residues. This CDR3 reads CSVEAGADTQYF. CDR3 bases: TGCAGCGTTGAGGCAGGGGCCGATACGCAGTATTTT.

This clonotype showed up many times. CDR3 residues: CASSRSPSGTFNEQFF. CDR3 DNA: TGTGCCAGCAGCCGCAGCCCTAGCGGTACTTTTAATGAGCAGTTCTTC. The genes are TRBV7-2 and TRBJ2-1, with 7 bases aligning to TRBD2. After removal of 5 bases from V and 7 bases from J, the junction contained 14 bases not matched to a gene. CDR1 SGHTA and CDR2 FQGNSA come from the germline V gene. There are 16 residues in the CDR3.

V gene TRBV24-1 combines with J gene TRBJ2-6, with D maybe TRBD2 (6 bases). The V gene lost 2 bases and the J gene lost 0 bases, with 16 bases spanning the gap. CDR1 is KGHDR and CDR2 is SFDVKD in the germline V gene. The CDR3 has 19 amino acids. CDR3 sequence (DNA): TGTGCCACCAGTGATTCCCTGGGGGGTATCGACTCTGGGGCCAACGTCCTGACTTTC. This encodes CATSDSLGGIDSGANVLTF.

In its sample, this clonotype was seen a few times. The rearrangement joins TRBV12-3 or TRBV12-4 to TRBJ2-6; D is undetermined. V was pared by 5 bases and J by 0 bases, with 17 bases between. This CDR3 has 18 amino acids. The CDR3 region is CASSPRHPSLSGANVLTF. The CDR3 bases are TGTGCCAGCAGTCCACGACACCCCTCCCTCTCTGGGGCCAACGTCCTGACTTTC.

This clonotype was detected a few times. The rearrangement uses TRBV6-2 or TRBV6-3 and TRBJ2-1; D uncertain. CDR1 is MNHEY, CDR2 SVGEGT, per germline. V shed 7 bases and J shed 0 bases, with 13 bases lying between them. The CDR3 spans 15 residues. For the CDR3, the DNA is TGTGCCAGCAACAATAAGCTTAGCTCCTACAATGAGCAGTTCTTC. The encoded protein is CASNNKLSSYNEQFF.